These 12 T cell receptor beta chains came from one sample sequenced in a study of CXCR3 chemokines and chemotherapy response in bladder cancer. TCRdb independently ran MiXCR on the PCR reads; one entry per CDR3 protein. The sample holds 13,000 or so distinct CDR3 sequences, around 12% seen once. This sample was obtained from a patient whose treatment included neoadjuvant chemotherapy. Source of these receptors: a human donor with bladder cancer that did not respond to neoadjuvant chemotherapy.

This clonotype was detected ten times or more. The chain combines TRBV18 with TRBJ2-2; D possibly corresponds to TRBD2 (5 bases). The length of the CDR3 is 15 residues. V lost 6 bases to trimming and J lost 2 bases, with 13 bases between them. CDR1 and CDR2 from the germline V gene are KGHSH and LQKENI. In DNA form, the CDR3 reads TGTGCCAGCTCGGAGAGGGTCATAAACACCGGGGAGCTGTTTTTT. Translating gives CASSERVINTGELFF. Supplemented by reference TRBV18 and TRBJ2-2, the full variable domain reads NAGVMQNPRHLVRRRGQEARLRCSPMKGHSHVYWYRQLPEEGLKFMVYLQKENIIDESGMPKERFSAEFPKEGPSILRIQQVVRGDSAAYFCASSERVINTGELFFGEGSRLTVL.

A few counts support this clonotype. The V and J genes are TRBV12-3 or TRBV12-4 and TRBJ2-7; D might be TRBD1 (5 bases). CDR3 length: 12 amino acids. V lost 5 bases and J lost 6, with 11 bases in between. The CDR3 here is CASSPRQTEQYF. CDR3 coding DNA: TGTGCCAGCAGTCCACGACAGACCGAGCAGTACTTC.

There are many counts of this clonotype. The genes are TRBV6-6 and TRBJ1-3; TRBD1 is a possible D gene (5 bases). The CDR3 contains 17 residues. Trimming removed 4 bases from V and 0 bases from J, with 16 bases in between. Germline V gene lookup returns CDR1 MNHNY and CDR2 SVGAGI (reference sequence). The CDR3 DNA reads TGTGCCAGCAGTTCGGGGCGAGGCGGAACCTCTGGAAACACCATATATTTT. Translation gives CASSSGRGGTSGNTIYF.

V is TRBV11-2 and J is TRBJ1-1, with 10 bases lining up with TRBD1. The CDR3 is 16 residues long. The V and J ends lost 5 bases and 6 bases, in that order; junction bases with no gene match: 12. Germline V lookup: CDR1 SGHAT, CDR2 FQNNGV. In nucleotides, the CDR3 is TGTGCCAGCAGCCTCCTCCAGCGGACAGGGGGATCTGAAGCTTTCTTT. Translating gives CASSLLQRTGGSEAFF.

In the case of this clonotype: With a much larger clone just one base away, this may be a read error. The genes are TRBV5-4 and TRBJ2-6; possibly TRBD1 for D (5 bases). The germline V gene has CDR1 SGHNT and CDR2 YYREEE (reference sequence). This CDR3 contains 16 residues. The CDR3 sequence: CANSPDSISGANVLTF. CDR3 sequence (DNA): TGTGCCAACAGCCCCGACAGCATCTCTGGGGCCAACGTCCTGACTTTC.

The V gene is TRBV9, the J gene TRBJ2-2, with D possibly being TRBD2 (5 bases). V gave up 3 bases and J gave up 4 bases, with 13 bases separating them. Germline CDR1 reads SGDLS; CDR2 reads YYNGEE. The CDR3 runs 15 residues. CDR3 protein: CASSADSVPTGELFF. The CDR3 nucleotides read TGTGCCAGCAGCGCGGACTCGGTTCCCACCGGGGAGCTGTTTTTT.

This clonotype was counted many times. DNA of the CDR3: TGTGCCAGCAGTCCCGGACAGGAAAAACTGTTTTTT. Amino acids: CASSPGQEKLFF. The V call is TRBV7-9, the J call TRBJ1-4; maybe TRBD1 (6 bases). The CDR3 has 12 amino acids. Germline CDR1 is SEHNR and CDR2 is FQNEAQ (reference sequence). Trimming left V 6 bases short and J 8 bases short, with 10 bases between.

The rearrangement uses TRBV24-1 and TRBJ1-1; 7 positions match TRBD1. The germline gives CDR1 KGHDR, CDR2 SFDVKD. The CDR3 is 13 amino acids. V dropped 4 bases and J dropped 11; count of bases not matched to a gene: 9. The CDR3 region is CATSDPDRSAAFF. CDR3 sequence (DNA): TGTGCCACCAGTGACCCGGACAGGTCGGCGGCTTTCTTT.

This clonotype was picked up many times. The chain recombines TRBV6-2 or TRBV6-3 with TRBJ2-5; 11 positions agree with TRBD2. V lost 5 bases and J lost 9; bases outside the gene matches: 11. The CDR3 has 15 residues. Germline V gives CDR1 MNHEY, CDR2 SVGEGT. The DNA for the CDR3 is TGTGCCAGCAGTCCCCTCAAGACTAGCGGGGCGGCCCAGTACTTC. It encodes CASSPLKTSGAAQYF.

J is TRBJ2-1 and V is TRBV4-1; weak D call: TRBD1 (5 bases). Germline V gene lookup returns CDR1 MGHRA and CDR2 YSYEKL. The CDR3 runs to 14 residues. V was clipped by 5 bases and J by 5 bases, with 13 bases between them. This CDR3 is CASSFIQDNNEQFF. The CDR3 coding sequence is TGCGCCAGCAGCTTCATACAGGATAACAATGAGCAGTTCTTC.

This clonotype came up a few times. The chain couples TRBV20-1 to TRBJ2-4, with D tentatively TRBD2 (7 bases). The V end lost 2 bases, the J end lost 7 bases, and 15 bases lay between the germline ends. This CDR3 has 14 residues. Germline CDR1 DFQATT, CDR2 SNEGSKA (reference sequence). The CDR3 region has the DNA TGCAGTGCTAGATGGCCGGGGGGCGACAACATTCAGTACTTC. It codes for CSARWPGGDNIQYF.

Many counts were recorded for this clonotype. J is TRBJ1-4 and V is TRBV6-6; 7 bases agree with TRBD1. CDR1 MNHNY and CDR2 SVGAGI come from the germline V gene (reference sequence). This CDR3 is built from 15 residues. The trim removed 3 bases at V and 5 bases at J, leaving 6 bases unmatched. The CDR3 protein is CASSYQTGYNEKLFF. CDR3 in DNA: TGTGCCAGCAGTTATCAGACAGGGTACAATGAAAAACTGTTTTTT.